Given below is one T cell receptor beta chain in context. Its antigen is undetermined. The sample comes from a study of T cell responses to AZD1222 COVID-19 vaccine. Regarding the study as a whole: Spike-specific TCR breadth and depth grew following two AZD1222 doses.

The germline V gene encodes CDR1 MDHEN and CDR2 SYDVKM. V gave up 2 bases and J gave up 13 bases; unmatched junction bases: 15. CDR3 length: 15 residues. Profiled with immunoSEQ multiplex PCR; TCRdb holds only in-frame clones, not every one. This sample carries 150,000 to 180,000 clones, 90% of them seen once, and the ten largest clones take 1.5% to 2%. The rearrangement uses TRBV28 and TRBJ1-2, with 8 positions matching TRBD1. The sequencing used peripheral blood, collected on day 0 of AZD1222 vaccination. This clonotype was obtained from an adult in good health. The CDR3 DNA reads as TGTGCCAGCAGTTTAGGAACAGGGGGATTGCGCAACTGCACCTTC. It yields the protein CASSLGTGGLRNCTF.